This section outlines one TCR beta chain sequence together with its context. These data belong to a study of T cells expressing NK-cell markers. Study as a whole: HCMV seropositivity marked most of the eight sequenced donors; one was seronegative.

The CDR3 contains 13 residues. Germline V gene sequence: CDR1 SGHVS, CDR2 FNYEAQ. TCRdb reworked the 5' RACE reads into one entry per CDR3 protein, no DNA. The table for this sample gives over 200,000 distinct CDR3 sequences. The receptor was derived from a man in his late teens or twenties in good health. The chain combines TRBV7-6 with TRBJ2-4; TCRdb's assignment of TRBD1 cannot be checked, as there is no DNA. The material sequenced was blood T cells: a sorted CD56 or NKG2C T cell subset, CD4+ or CD8+ T cells, or bulk PBMC T cells (not recorded which). The CDR3 loop reads CASSSGPGQRQYF.